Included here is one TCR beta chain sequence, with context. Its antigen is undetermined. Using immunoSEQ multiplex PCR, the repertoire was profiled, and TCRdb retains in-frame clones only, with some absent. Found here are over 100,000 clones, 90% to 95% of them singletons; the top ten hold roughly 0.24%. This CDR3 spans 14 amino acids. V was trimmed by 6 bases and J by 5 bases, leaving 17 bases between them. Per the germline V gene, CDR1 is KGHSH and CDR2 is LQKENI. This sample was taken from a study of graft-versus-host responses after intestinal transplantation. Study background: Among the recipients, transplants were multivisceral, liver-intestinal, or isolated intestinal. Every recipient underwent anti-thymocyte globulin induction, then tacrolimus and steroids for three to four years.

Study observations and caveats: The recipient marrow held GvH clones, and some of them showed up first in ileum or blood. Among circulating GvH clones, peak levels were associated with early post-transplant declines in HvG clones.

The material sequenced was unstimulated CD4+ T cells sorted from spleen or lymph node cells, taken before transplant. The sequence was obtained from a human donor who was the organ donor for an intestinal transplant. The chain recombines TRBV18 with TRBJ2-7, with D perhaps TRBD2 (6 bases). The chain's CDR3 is CASSQGRGTDEQYF. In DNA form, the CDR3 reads TGTGCCAGCTCCCAGGGACGGGGGACGGACGAGCAGTACTTC.